Sequencing of this TCR beta chain was carried out in a study of T-cell reconstitution after alpha-beta-depleted transplantation in children (dated by TCRdb to the mid-2010s). Notes on the research overall: T-cell immune reconstitution after TCRalphabeta/CD19-depleted allogeneic hematopoietic cell transplantation in children was quantitatively tracked in the study by means of TCR repertoire profiling.

The time point label for this specimen denotes: day 60 (about 2 months) after transplantation. The treatment or condition label, as the study defines it: allogeneic hematopoietic cell transplantation with graft depleted of TCRalphabeta T cells and CD19 B cells. The transplant recipients were children given TCRalphabeta/CD19-depleted allogeneic hematopoietic cell grafts. Receptor amplification or capture employed PCR. The instrument given in TCRdb is Illumina HiSeq 2500. Molecular barcoding was employed in the preparation of TCR libraries, with unique molecular identifiers being used to normalize TCRbeta repertoire quantification. Through fastp at Q25 and MiXCR, TCRdb rebuilt clones from the public reads, retaining in-frame beta chains. Entries that share a CDR3 protein sequence are merged under the most common genes and DNA. The sample table records over 85,000 distinct CDR3 sequences; about 5.6% of these occur just once. The ten largest clones take up about 6.1% of the sample.

What the research found in general, with its limitations: The apparently early alphabetaT-cell count recovery about two months after transplant was reportedly dependent on only several hundred rapidly expanded clones derived from non-depleted graft cells. In some patients, high TCRbeta diversity at day 60 was attributed to recipient T cells and intrathymic progenitors that had survived conditioning. Over the following months the frequencies of hyperexpanded clones went down, and after one year T-cell counts and TCRbeta diversity were mostly credited to newly produced T cells.

Taken from cysteine to phenylalanine, the CDR3 has 12 residues. Of all the DNA, just the CDR3 is kept, 36 bases in frame from base 1. Deletion took 4 bases off V and 4 bases off J, with a span of 10 bases between the germline ends. CDR1 and CDR2 are read off the germline V gene (reference sequence) as DFQATT and SNEGSKA. This clonotype came up many times. The target of this receptor is not known. Per-nucleotide qualities are absent, and no much larger clonotype sits a single base away. This sequence was found in a female patient aged 2-10 years who had a stem cell transplant for Fanconi anemia, so the T cells may come from the graft donor. The sample consisted of PBMCs, mostly from graft donor cells, taken 60 days after TCRalphabeta/CD19-depleted stem cell transplant. The chain was built from TRBV20-1 and TRBJ2-5; TRBD1 is possibly the D segment (5 matching bases). CDR3 loop: CSAKWGGETQYF. In nucleotides, the sequence is TGCAGTGCTAAATGGGGCGGAGAGACCCAGTACTTC.